The 29 T cell receptor beta chains below all came from one sample that was sequenced in a study of blood T cell repertoires in COVID-19. This table comes from immunoSEQ multiplex PCR, and its TCRdb copy is limited to in-frame clones, with some not included. The repertoire includes some 70,000 clones, about four fifths of them detected once, and 20% sits in the top ten. Specimen: peripheral blood. These receptors were obtained from a woman in her seventies with acute or convalescent COVID-19.

The chain has TRBV6-5 and TRBJ2-7; maybe TRBD1 (6 bases). V lost 6 bases to trimming and J lost 6 bases, with 15 bases between them. The germline gives CDR1 MNHEY, CDR2 SVGAGI. CDR3 length equals 13 residues. CDR3 DNA sequence: TGTGCCAGCAGAGCACAGGGTTCGGGCGAGCAGTACTTC. It specifies CASRAQGSGEQYF.

The genes are TRBV7-6 and TRBJ1-3; the D is unclear. Germline CDR1 reads SGHVS; CDR2 reads FNYEAQ. The CDR3 has 17 amino acids. The ends were cut back, 5 bases at V and 0 bases at J, with 17 bases in the middle. The CDR3 region has the DNA TGTGCCAGCAGCCTTTCGCCGACTCCTTCCTCTGGAAACACCATATATTTT. This encodes CASSLSPTPSSGNTIYF.

This rearrangement joins TRBV15 to TRBJ2-7, with D unresolved. CDR1 and CDR2 from the germline V gene are LNHNV and YYDKDF (reference sequence). The V gene lost 0 bases and the J gene lost 3 bases, with 9 bases spanning the gap. The CDR3 loop spans 14 amino acids. The CDR3, as DNA: TGTGCCACCAGCAGAGATCACTTCTACTACGAGCAGTACTTC. Its translation: CATSRDHFYYEQYF.

This rearrangement joins TRBV10-2 to TRBJ1-3, with D perhaps TRBD1 (6 bases). The CDR3 spans 13 residues. The V end was cut by 8 bases, the J end by 2 bases, with 10 bases between. The V gene's germline CDR1 is WSHSY and CDR2 SAAADI. This CDR3 is CASGEGAGNTIYF. The CDR3 DNA is TGCGCCAGCGGGGAGGGGGCTGGAAACACCATATATTTT.

This clone occurred once. V is TRBV28 and J is TRBJ1-5; 7 bases fit TRBD1. CDR1 is MDHEN and CDR2 is SYDVKM in the germline V gene. The CDR3 is 16 residues long. Trimming at V came to 4 bases and at J to 4 bases, leaving 10 bases not matched to a gene. CDR3 sequence: CASSSLIDRANQPQHF. The CDR3 DNA sequence: TGTGCCAGCAGTTCCTTAATCGACAGGGCTAATCAGCCCCAGCATTTT.

The V and J genes are TRBV2 and TRBJ1-6; TRBD1 might be the D (5 bases). Trimming cost V 7 bases and J 12 bases, with 16 bases left between them. The CDR3 covers 13 residues. Germline CDR1 and CDR2: SNHLY and FYNNEI. The CDR3 here is CASTGGEGRPLHF. The CDR3 coding sequence is TGTGCCAGCACGGGAGGGGAGGGTCGACCCCTCCACTTT.

The rearrangement links TRBV5-6 to TRBJ1-5, with TRBD1 matching 7 bases. This CDR3 contains 15 residues. V was pared by 1 base and J by 6 bases, with 7 bases of the junction left unmatched. CDR1 is SGHDT, CDR2 YYEEEE, per germline. The CDR3 is CASSLNRGIRQPQHF. The CDR3 DNA reads as TGTGCCAGCAGCTTGAACAGGGGAATTCGTCAGCCCCAGCATTTT.

The V call is TRBV25-1, the J call TRBJ1-6, with TRBD1 identical over 9 bases. Germline V CDR1 and CDR2: MGHDK, SYGVNS. The length of the CDR3 is 15 residues. Unmatched junction bases numbered 6, after V lost 2 bases and J lost 10 bases. CDR3 loop: CASSEGTGRGSPLHF. DNA of the CDR3: TGTGCCAGCAGTGAAGGGACAGGGAGGGGATCACCCCTCCACTTT.

The chain links TRBV18 to TRBJ1-4, with D tentatively TRBD1 (6 bases). The ends were cut back, 0 bases at V and 10 bases at J, with 12 bases in the middle. The CDR3 is 14 amino acids. CDR1 and CDR2 from the germline V gene are KGHSH and LQKENI. CDR3 protein: CASSPPRGGRKLFF. The CDR3 bases are TGTGCCAGCTCACCACCCAGGGGAGGGAGAAAACTGTTTTTT.

V is TRBV7-2 and J is TRBJ2-7; 10 bases fit TRBD2. V was clipped by 2 bases and J by 6 bases; unmatched bases: 16. Germline CDR1 and CDR2: SGHTA and FQGNSA. The CDR3 is 18 residues long. The DNA for the CDR3 is TGTGCCAGCAGCTTAAAGGTACGACGGACTAGCGGTACCGGCGAGCAGTACTTC. Amino acid sequence: CASSLKVRRTSGTGEQYF.

The chain combines TRBV28 with TRBJ1-2; D gene uncertain. The CDR3 has 14 amino acids. V was pared by 3 bases and J by 4 bases, with 12 bases between. Germline lookup yields CDR1 MDHEN and CDR2 SYDVKM. The CDR3 DNA sequence: TGTGCCAGCAGTTTGGGCCGTATTTCCTATGGCTACACCTTC. Its protein product is CASSLGRISYGYTF.

This chain connects TRBV5-5 to TRBJ2-7; 11 bases are shared with TRBD2. Germline V CDR1 and CDR2: SGHKS, YYEKEE (reference sequence). V trimming: 4 bases; J trimming: 0 bases; junction bases outside the gene matches: 3. There are 15 residues in the CDR3. CDR3 coding DNA: TGTGCCAGCAGCCCGGGACTAGCGGCCTCCTACGAGCAGTACTTC. It is translated as CASSPGLAASYEQYF.

This chain connects TRBV2 to TRBJ1-1; weak D call: TRBD1 (5 bases). This CDR3 has 16 amino acids. V lost 1 base and J 4 bases, leaving 16 bases between the germline ends. Germline V CDR1 and CDR2: SNHLY, FYNNEI. CDR3 in amino acids: CASSEGGTLRGTEAFF. The CDR3 region has the DNA TGTGCCAGCAGTGAAGGGGGGACTCTCCGGGGCACTGAAGCTTTCTTT.

This clone was seen a single time. The rearrangement links TRBV7-3 to TRBJ2-3, with D tentatively TRBD1 (6 bases). Germline V CDR1 and CDR2: SGHTA, FQGTGA. Trimming removed 1 base at V and 4 bases at J, with 9 bases between. This CDR3 has 14 residues. The CDR3 loop reads CASSLNRDADTQYF. The DNA of the CDR3 is TGTGCCAGCAGCTTAAACAGGGACGCAGATACGCAGTATTTT.

This rearrangement joins TRBV2 to TRBJ1-1; the D gene is possibly TRBD1 (5 bases). V gave up 1 base and J gave up 0 bases, with 18 bases separating them. This CDR3 region has 18 residues. Germline V gives CDR1 SNHLY, CDR2 FYNNEI. In DNA, the CDR3 is TGTGCCAGCAGTGAAGGGGTTGGGGGGTTTAGGATGAACACTGAAGCTTTCTTT. Translating gives CASSEGVGGFRMNTEAFF.

This clone was counted between two and nine times. The rearrangement joins TRBV10-3 to TRBJ2-2, with 12 bases lining up with TRBD2. The V gene end was trimmed by 5 bases and the J gene end by 5 bases; junction bases not matched to a gene: 3. The CDR3 contains 15 residues. Germline CDR1 is ENHRY and CDR2 is SYGVKD. The CDR3 spells CAISFGLAGTGELFF. The CDR3, as DNA: TGTGCCATCAGTTTTGGACTAGCGGGAACCGGGGAGCTGTTTTTT.

This chain links TRBV11-3 with TRBJ1-2, with unresolved D. This CDR3 comprises 16 residues. Germline V gene lookup returns CDR1 SGHNT and CDR2 YENEEA. V lost 5 bases and J lost 5, with 21 bases in between. The CDR3 loop is CASSPRLSIQSYGYTF. CDR3 nucleotides: TGTGCCAGCAGCCCGAGACTGTCGATTCAATCTTATGGCTACACCTTC.

The chain recombines TRBV18 with TRBJ1-4; TRBD1 is a possible D gene (5 bases). Trimming left V 6 bases short and J 5 bases short, with 19 bases between. The CDR3 covers 16 residues. CDR1 and CDR2 (germline): KGHSH, LQKENI. CDR3 in DNA: TGTGCCAGCTCCCCCCGGGGCGGGGGTTCGAATGAAAAACTGTTTTTT. Protein: CASSPRGGGSNEKLFF.

V gene TRBV19 combines with J gene TRBJ1-4; 8 nucleotides agree with TRBD1. Germline V gene data show CDR1 as LNHDA and CDR2 as SQIVND (reference sequence). This CDR3 is built from 15 residues. Germline trimming cut 7 bases from V and 0 bases from J; bases unmatched to any gene: 4. CDR3 in DNA: TGTGCCAGTAAGGACAGGGTTTCAACTAATGAAAAACTGTTTTTT. Translating it yields CASKDRVSTNEKLFF.

The chain joins TRBV19 to TRBJ1-5, with 7 bases identical to TRBD1. The ends lost 1 base at V and 7 bases at J; junction bases unmatched: 7. CDR1 and CDR2 from the germline V gene are LNHDA and SQIVND (reference sequence). This CDR3 has 15 amino acids. The CDR3 protein is CASSIADRQGQPQHF. The CDR3 DNA follows: TGTGCCAGTAGTATAGCGGACAGGCAGGGGCAGCCCCAGCATTTT.

As DNA, the CDR3 is TGTGCCACCAGAGGACAGGGAGCCATGGGTGAGCAGTTCTTC. It codes for CATRGQGAMGEQFF. The J gene is TRBJ2-1, the V gene TRBV24-1; 8 nucleotides match TRBD1. This CDR3 comprises 14 residues. Germline CDR1 reads KGHDR; CDR2 reads SFDVKD. Trimming removed 7 bases from V and 9 bases from J; junction bases left unmatched: 10.

The genes are TRBV29-1 and TRBJ2-1; D may be TRBD1 (6 bases). From germline, CDR1 is SQVTM and CDR2 ANQGSEA. CDR3 length: 9 amino acids. V was clipped by 3 bases and J by 14 bases, with 8 bases between them. The CDR3 DNA reads as TGCAGCGTTGAGAGGGGGAAGTTCTTC. The encoded protein is CSVERGKFF.

V and J are TRBV10-3 and TRBJ2-7; TRBD2 agrees at 12 bases. The CDR3 loop spans 18 amino acids. The V gene end was trimmed by 0 bases and the J gene end by 1 base; junction bases not matched to a gene: 7. CDR1 and CDR2 (germline): ENHRY, SYGVKD. The CDR3, as DNA: TGTGCCATCAGTGAGTCGACTAGCGGGAGTTTTGGGTCCTACGAGCAGTACTTC. This codes for CAISESTSGSFGSYEQYF.

This chain links TRBV21-1 with TRBJ1-5; the tabulated D call, TRBD1, remains unverified against the DNA. TRBV21-1 is noted as a pseudogene. The CDR3 totals 17 residues. CDR3 sequence: CASSKAGGQGANQPQHF. The CDR3 nucleotides are TGTGCCAGCAGCAAAGCGGGGGGGCAGGGGGCGAATCAGCCCCAGCATTTT.

CDR3 protein: CASSPRGRGERNSPLHF. CDR3 sequence (DNA): TGTGCCAGCAGTCCGAGGGGACGGGGGGAACGTAATTCACCCCTCCACTTT. The rearrangement joins TRBV28 to TRBJ1-6, with TRBD1 as a possible D gene (5 bases). The germline V gene has CDR1 MDHEN and CDR2 SYDVKM. The ends were cut back, 5 bases at V and 6 bases at J, with 20 bases in the middle. The CDR3 length is 17 residues.

For the CDR3, the DNA is TGTGCCAGCACGGTATGGGGAGGGAGTTCAGGGGAGCTGTTTTTT. Its translation is CASTVWGGSSGELFF. The gene calls are TRBV28 and TRBJ2-2; 7 bases agree with TRBD2. The CDR3 covers 15 residues. V lost 7 bases and J lost 8; bases outside the gene matches: 13. The V gene's germline CDR1 is MDHEN and CDR2 SYDVKM.

This chain links TRBV7-9 with TRBJ1-3; possible D gene TRBD1, 5 bases. The CDR3 runs 15 residues. V was pared by 6 bases and J by 4 bases, with 16 bases between. Germline CDR1 and CDR2: SEHNR and FQNEAQ (reference sequence). The CDR3 region has the DNA TGTGCCAGCAGTTTGGGGGGACCTCGGGGAAACACCATATATTTT. Amino acid sequence: CASSLGGPRGNTIYF.

V and J are TRBV27 and TRBJ2-1, with D perhaps TRBD1 (6 bases). The CDR3 extends over 17 amino acids. Per germline, CDR1 MNHEY and CDR2 SMNVEV (reference sequence). The V gene lost 5 bases and the J gene lost 1 base, with 18 bases spanning the gap. CDR3 loop: CASSPYPTRGSYNEQFF. The CDR3 DNA is TGTGCCAGCAGTCCCTACCCCACGAGGGGGTCCTACAATGAGCAGTTCTTC.

J is TRBJ1-5 and V is TRBV28, with D possibly being TRBD1 (6 bases). The CDR3 is 16 residues long. Germline CDR1 MDHEN, CDR2 SYDVKM. V was shortened by 8 bases and J by 0 bases, with 17 bases between the two germline ends. The CDR3 spells CASRVAGDYSNQPQHF. Written as DNA, the CDR3 is TGTGCCAGCCGAGTTGCAGGGGACTATAGCAATCAGCCCCAGCATTTT.